Listed below are T cell receptor beta chains from one sample, sequenced in a study of beta chain features in type 1 diabetes. Clones were sequenced by immunoSEQ multiplex PCR, and TCRdb holds only the in-frame ones, with some missing. The table lists about 210,000 clones, about 11% of them singletons, with over 1% in the top ten. Sequenced material: central memory CD4+ T cells from blood. Every receptor here comes from a man younger than 35 in good health. CDR3s include the opening cysteine and the closing phenylalanine or tryptophan. The D gene is left open where the match is weak. Some rows mark clone size as missing; the rest say once, few, many or name a class of expanded clone.

d_gene	v_gene	abundance	j_gene	CDR3nt	CDR3aa
TRBD1	TRBV30	few	TRBJ2-7	TGTGCCTGGAGCGTACCCCAAGACAGGGTCTACTACGAGCAGTACTTC	CAWSVPQDRVYYEQYF
.	TRBV7-8	many	TRBJ2-1	TGTGCCAGCAGCTTAGCGGGGGAATACAATGAGCAGTTCTTC	CASSLAGEYNEQFF
TRBD2	TRBV29-1	few	TRBJ2-3	TGCAGCGTTGTAACTAGCGGGGATACGCAGTATTTT	CSVVTSGDTQYF
TRBD2	TRBV5-1	few	TRBJ2-7	TGCGCCAGCAGCTTGGTTCAGGGAGGGCCCTACGAGCAGTACTTC	CASSLVQGGPYEQYF
.	TRBV30	few	TRBJ2-6	TGTGCCTGGAGCACGAGGGGATCTGGGGCCAACGTCCTGACTTTC	CAWSTRGSGANVLTF
TRBD1	TRBV11-2	few	TRBJ2-7	TGTGCCAGCAACCCGCTGGACAGGGCCCACGAGCAGTACTTC	CASNPLDRAHEQYF
TRBD1	TRBV5-1	few	TRBJ2-1	TGCGCCAGCAGCATGGGGGACAGAGGTGAGCAGTTCTTC	CASSMGDRGEQFF
TRBD2	TRBV9	.	TRBJ2-1	TGTGCCAGCAGCGTAGACGGCGGCGGGAGCTGGGATGAGCAGTTCTTC	CASSVDGGGSWDEQFF
.	TRBV11-3	.	TRBJ2-2	TGTGCCAGCAGCCTTTCCTCTCTAGTAACCGGGGAGCTGTTTTTT	CASSLSSLVTGELFF
.	TRBV9	.	TRBJ1-1	TGTGCCAGCAGCGTGACATCGGGGAACACTGAAGCTTTCTTT	CASSVTSGNTEAFF
TRBD1	TRBV12-5	few	TRBJ1-1	TGTGCTAGTGGTTTGGGTGGACAGGAGAGGATGAACACTGAAGCTTTCTTT	CASGLGGQERMNTEAFF
.	TRBV5-1	few	TRBJ2-5	TGCGCCAGCAGCTTGGAACCAGCCTTCGAGACCCAGTACTTC	CASSLEPAFETQYF
.	TRBV19	few	TRBJ2-6	TGTGCCAGTATTAAGAATAGGGGTGGGGCCAACGTCCTGACTTTC	CASIKNRGGANVLTF
.	TRBV4-2	.	TRBJ2-2	TGTGCCAGCAGCCAACCCACCGCGGGGACCGGGGAGCTGTTTTTT	CASSQPTAGTGELFF
.	TRBV7-2	.	TRBJ2-7	TGTGCCAGCAGCCGATCGACTTCCTACGAGCAGTACTTC	CASSRSTSYEQYF
.	TRBV4-2	few	TRBJ2-5	TGTGCCAGCAGCCAAGATTCAGGGTCAGAGACCCAGTACTTC	CASSQDSGSETQYF
.	TRBV6-1	few	TRBJ2-4	TGTGCCAGCAGTGAAGCGAAAGGGAGACTAGCCAAAAACATTCAGTACTTC	CASSEAKGRLAKNIQYF
TRBD2	TRBV15	.	TRBJ2-1	TGTGCCACCAGCAGAGATGGGACGGGAGGGCCTCTGGGTGAGCAGTTCTTC	CATSRDGTGGPLGEQFF
TRBD1	TRBV5-6	few	TRBJ1-1	TGTGCCAGCAGCCCGTCGACAGGGGCGGGCACTGAAGCTTTCTTT	CASSPSTGAGTEAFF
TRBD1	TRBV2	.	TRBJ1-4	TGTGCCAGCCGTACCGGGACAGAAAATGAAAAACTGTTTTTT	CASRTGTENEKLFF
.	TRBV7-8	few	TRBJ2-7	TGTGCCAGCAGCCCCTGGGGGGAAAACACCTACGAGCAGTACTTC	CASSPWGENTYEQYF
TRBD2	TRBV2	few	TRBJ2-3	TGTGCCAGCAGGAGATCAGCGGGAGCCACAGATACGCAGTATTTT	CASRRSAGATDTQYF
TRBD1	TRBV29-1	few	TRBJ2-1	TGCAGCGTGGGAAGGGACAGCGAGCAGTTCTTC	CSVGRDSEQFF
TRBD1	TRBV7-9	few	TRBJ1-3	TGTGCCAGCAGCTTTACAGGGGCTGGAAACACCATATATTTT	CASSFTGAGNTIYF